This T cell receptor beta chain was retrieved from a study of radiation and T cells in renal cell carcinoma. The data were produced by immunoSEQ multiplex PCR, yet TCRdb's version contains in-frame clones alone and is incomplete. The sample lists some 81,000 clones, approximately 90% occurring once. This sample's time point: blood 4 weeks post-SBRT, at nephrectomy. Treatment reported: 15 Gy SBRT to primary tumor, nephrectomy 4 weeks later. Nephrectomy followed 15 Gy stereotactic body radiation by 4 weeks. After SBRT, blood was collected at 2 and 4 weeks, plus baseline. Note on this clone: Its antigen is unknown.

Study results and limitations: Without pretreatment biopsies, baseline tumor clonotype presence was undetermined. In blood, top tumor clones expanded by 2 weeks, shrinking by 4.

The TCR was taken from a woman in her 70s with renal cell carcinoma. The source was blood, collected from a patient whose treatment included radiotherapy and nephrectomy.

The CDR3 is CASSSVTGGELAAFF. Written as DNA, the CDR3 is TGTGCCAGCAGTTCCGTGACAGGGGGCGAGTTGGCGGCTTTCTTT. The rearrangement uses TRBV6-5 and TRBJ1-1; TRBD1 agrees at 10 bases. The germline V gene has CDR1 MNHEY and CDR2 SVGAGI. The CDR3 covers 15 residues. With 4 bases clipped from V and 11 bases from J, the junction kept 13 bases outside the gene matches.